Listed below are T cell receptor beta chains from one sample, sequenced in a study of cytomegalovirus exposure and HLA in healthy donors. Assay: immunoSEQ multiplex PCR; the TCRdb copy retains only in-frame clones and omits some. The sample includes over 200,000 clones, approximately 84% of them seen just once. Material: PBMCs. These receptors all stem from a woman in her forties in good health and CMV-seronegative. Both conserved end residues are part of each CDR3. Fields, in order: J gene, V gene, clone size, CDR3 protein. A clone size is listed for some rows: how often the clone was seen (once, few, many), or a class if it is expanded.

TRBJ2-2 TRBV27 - CASSWTANTGELFF
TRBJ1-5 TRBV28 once CASSLTPGGNQPQHF
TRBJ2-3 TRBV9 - CASSLDRTYTDTQYF
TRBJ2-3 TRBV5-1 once CASSLSTGGFTDTQYF
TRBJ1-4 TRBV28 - CASSLSRGRRATTNEKLFF
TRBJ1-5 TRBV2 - CASSEGASQYQPQHF
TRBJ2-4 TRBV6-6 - CASSYLGGNIQYF
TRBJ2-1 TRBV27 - CASREGQGASNEQFF
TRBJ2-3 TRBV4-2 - CASSHRGTSGGPTDTQYF
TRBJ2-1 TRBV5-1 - CASSLGTSGDRDEQFF
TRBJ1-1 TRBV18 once CASSPQGENTEAFF
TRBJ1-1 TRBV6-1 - CASSAGITEAFF
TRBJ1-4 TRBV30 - CAWSLLRGSPEKKLFF
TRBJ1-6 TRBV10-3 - CAISPTLIGQGYSPLHF
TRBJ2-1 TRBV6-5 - CASSLWEGNEQFF
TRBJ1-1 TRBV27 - CASRSNTEAFF
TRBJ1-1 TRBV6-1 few CASRPGTSAVPAFF
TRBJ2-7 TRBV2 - CASSETGMQEEQYF
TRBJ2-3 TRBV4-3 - CASSQDRGGGGDTQYF
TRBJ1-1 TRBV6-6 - CASSYLAPGDTEAFF
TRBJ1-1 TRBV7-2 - CASSFRYTEAFF
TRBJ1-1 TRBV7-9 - CASSSRRGNTEAFF
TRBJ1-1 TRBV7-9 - CASSLADRRVTEAFF
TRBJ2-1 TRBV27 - CASSLLAGGPNEQFF
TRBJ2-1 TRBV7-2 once CASSPWAGVAYNEQFF
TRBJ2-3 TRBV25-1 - CASSYSGGRPDTQYF
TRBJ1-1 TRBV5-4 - CASSLGQGLLNTEAFF
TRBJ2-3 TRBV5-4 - CASSSKTGQGGTDTQYF
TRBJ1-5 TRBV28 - CASSLRTGIQPQHF
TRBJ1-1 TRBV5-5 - CASSLELWNTEAFF
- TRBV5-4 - CASSLGDSSYEQYF
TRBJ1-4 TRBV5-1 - CASSLGTASNEKLFF
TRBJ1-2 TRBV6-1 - CASSAGGVNYGYPF
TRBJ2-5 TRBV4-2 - CASSQDPYQGARGSYETQYF
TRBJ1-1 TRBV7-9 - CASTDRDIENTEAFF
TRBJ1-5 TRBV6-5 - CASSYSGGRQPQHF
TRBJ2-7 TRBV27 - CASSPRLGYEQYF
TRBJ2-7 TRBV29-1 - CSVFLGVGYEQYF
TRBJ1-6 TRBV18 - CASSPDSNSPLHF
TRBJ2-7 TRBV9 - CASSVAGGGADEQYF
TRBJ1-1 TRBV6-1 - CASSQGARMAFF
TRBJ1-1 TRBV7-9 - CSSSLILSEAFF
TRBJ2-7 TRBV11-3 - CASSLGALPPVCEQYF
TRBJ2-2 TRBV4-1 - CASSETATGELFF
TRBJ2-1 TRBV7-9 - CASSLGRVIEQFF
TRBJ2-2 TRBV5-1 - CASSSDGRLVTGELFF
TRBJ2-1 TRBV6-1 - CASREERTGGNEQFF
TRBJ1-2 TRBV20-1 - CSPSDSLSF